The clone carrying this TCR beta chain was recorded many times. J was trimmed by 6 bases and V by 1 base; bases with no gene match: 13. The CDR3 runs 17 residues. The germline V gene has CDR1 SQVTM and CDR2 ANQGSEA. The sample comes from a study of beta chain features in type 1 diabetes. Expressed TCRB transcripts got sequenced, as all isolated RNA was reverse transcribed. Only in-frame clones appear in the TCRdb table, and some are missing; sequencing was by immunoSEQ multiplex PCR. The sample lists around 150,000 clones, 6.5% to 8.5% occurring once. The chain couples TRBV29-1 to TRBJ2-3; 10 nucleotides line up with TRBD2. The sequencing sample was made of central memory CD4+ T cells from blood. This sequence originates from a woman in her 30s in good health. This CDR3 is CSVEGPFPLAGADTQYF. The CDR3 DNA sequence: TGCAGCGTTGAAGGACCGTTCCCTCTAGCGGGAGCGGATACGCAGTATTTT.